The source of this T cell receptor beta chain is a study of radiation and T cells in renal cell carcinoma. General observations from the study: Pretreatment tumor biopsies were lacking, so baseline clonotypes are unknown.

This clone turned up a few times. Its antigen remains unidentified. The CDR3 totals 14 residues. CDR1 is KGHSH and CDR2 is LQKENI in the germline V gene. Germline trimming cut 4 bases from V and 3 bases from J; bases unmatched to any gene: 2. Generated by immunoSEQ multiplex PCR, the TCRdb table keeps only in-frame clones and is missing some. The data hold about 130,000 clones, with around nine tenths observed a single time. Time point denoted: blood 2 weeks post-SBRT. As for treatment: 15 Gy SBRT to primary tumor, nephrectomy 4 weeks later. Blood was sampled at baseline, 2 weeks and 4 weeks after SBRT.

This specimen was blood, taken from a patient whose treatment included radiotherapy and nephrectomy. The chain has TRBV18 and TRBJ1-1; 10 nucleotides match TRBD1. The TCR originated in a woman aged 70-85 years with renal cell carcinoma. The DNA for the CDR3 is TGTGCCAGCTCACGCGACAGGGGGCACACTGAAGCTTTCTTT. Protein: CASSRDRGHTEAFF.